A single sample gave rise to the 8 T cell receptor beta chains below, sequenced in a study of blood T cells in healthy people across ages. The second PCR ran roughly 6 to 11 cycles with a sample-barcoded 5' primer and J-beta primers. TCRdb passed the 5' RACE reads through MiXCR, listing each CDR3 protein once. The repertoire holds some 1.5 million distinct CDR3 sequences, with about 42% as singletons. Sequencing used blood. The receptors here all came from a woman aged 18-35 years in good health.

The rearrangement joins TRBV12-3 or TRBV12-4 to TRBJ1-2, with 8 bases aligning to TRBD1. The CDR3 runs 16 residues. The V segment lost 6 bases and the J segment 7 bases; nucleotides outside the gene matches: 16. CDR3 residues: CASRQTLGRGLGGYTF. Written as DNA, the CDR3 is TGTGCCAGCAGGCAGACCCTGGGCAGGGGGCTTGGTGGCTACACCTTC.

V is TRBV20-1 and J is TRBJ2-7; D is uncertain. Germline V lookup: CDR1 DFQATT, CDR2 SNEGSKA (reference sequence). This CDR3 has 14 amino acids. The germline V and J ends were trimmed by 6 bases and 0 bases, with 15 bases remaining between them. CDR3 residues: CSAARAVASYEQYF. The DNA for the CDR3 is TGCAGTGCCGCCCGGGCTGTGGCCTCCTACGAGCAGTACTTC.

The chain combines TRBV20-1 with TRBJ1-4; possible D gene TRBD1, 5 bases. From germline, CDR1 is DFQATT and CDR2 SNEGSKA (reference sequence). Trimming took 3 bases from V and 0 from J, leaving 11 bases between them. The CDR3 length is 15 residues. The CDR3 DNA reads TGCAGTGCTAGTGGAGGGGCCGCAACTAATGAAAAACTGTTTTTT. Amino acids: CSASGGAATNEKLFF.

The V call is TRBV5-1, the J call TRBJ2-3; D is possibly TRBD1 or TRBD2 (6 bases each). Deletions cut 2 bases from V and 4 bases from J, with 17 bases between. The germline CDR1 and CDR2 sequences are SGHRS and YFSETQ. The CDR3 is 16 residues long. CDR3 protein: CASSFLLAGAADTQYF. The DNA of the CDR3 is TGCGCCAGCAGCTTCCTACTAGCAGGGGCGGCAGATACGCAGTATTTT.

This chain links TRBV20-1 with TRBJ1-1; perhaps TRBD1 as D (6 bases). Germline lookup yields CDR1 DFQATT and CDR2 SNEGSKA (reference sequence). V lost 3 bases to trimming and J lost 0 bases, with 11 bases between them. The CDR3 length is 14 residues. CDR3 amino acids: CSASETGMNTEAFF. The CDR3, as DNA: TGCAGTGCTAGCGAGACAGGTATGAACACTGAAGCTTTCTTT.

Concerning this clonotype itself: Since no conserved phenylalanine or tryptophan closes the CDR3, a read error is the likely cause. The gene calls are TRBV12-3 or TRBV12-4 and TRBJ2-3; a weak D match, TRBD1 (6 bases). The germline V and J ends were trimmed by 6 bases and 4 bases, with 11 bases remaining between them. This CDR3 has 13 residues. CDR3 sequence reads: CASRRDKPDTQYS. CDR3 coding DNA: TGTGCCAGCAGACGGGACAAACCAGATACGCAGTATTCT.

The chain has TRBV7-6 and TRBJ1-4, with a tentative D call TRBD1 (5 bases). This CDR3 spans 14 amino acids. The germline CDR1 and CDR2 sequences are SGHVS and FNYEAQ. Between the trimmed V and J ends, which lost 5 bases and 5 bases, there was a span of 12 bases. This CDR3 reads CASSPGTVNEKLFF. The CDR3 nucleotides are TGTGCCAGCAGCCCTGGGACGGTGAATGAAAAACTGTTTTTT.

In DNA form, the CDR3 reads TGTGCCAGCAGCTTAAGGGCCCCTTCCAGCACAGATACGCAGTATTTT. Amino acid sequence: CASSLRAPSSTDTQYF. The chain couples TRBV9 to TRBJ2-3; no reliable D call. V was clipped by 4 bases and J by 0 bases, with 15 bases between them. The germline gives CDR1 SGDLS, CDR2 YYNGEE. This CDR3 contains 16 residues.